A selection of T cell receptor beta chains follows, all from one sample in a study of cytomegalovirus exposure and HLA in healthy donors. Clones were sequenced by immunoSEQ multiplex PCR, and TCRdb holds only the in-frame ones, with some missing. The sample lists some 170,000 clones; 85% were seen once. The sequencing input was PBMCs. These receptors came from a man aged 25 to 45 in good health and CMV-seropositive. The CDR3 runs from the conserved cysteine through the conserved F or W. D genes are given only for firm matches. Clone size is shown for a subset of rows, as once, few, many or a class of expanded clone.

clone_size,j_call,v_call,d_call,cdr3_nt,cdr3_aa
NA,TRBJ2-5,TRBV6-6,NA,TGTGCCAGCAGTTACTCGGACTTTCCGGAGACCCAGTACTTC,CASSYSDFPETQYF
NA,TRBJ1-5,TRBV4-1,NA,TGCGCCAGCAGCCAAGTACTTAGTAGCAATCAGCCCCAGCATTTT,CASSQVLSSNQPQHF
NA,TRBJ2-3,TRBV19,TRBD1,TGTGCCAGTAGTAAGGGACAGGCGGCTGGTACAGATACGCAGTATTTT,CASSKGQAAGTDTQYF
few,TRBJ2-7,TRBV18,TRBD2,TGTGCCAGCTCACCCGGGACTAGCAGCGAGCAGTACTTC,CASSPGTSSEQYF
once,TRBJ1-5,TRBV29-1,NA,TGCAGCGCTCGGGATAGCAATCAGCCCCAGCATTTT,CSARDSNQPQHF
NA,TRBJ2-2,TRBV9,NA,TGTGCCAGCAGCGTAGTTGGAGGTGCGAACACCGGGGAGCTGTTTTTT,CASSVVGGANTGELFF
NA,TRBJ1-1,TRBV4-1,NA,TGCGCCAGCAGCCTCACAGTGAACACTGAAGCTTTCTTT,CASSLTVNTEAFF
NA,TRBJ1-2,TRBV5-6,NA,TGTGCCAGCAGCTTGGGACTCATCTATGGCTACACCTTC,CASSLGLIYGYTF
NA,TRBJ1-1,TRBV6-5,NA,TGTGCCAGCAGGGGCCGCTTAATGAACACTGAAGCTTTCTTT,CASRGRLMNTEAFF
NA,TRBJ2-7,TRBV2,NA,TGTGCCAGCAGTGAAGCGACCCCGGGGTACGAGCAGTACTTC,CASSEATPGYEQYF
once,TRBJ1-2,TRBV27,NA,TGTGCCAGCAGTTTCTCCAGCAGGGGAAACTATGGCTACACCTTC,CASSFSSRGNYGYTF
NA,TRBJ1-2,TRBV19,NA,TGTGCCAGTAGTATTGTATTTTCTAACTATGGCTACACCTTC,CASSIVFSNYGYTF
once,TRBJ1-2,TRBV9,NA,TGTGCCAGCAGCGTAGCTAGGGGTGCGGGCTACACCTTC,CASSVARGAGYTF
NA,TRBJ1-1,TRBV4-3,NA,TGCGCCAGCAGCCGAAACAGGGACACTGAAGCTTTCTTT,CASSRNRDTEAFF
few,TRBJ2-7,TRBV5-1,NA,TGCGCCAGCAGCTTGATATCTCCTACAGGGAACGAGCAGTACTTC,CASSLISPTGNEQYF
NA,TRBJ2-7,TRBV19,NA,TGTGCCAGTAGGGCAGGCTACGAGCAGTACTTC,CASRAGYEQYF
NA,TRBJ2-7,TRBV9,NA,TGTGCCAGCAGCCGGGGGGGGACAGGGTCCTACGAGCAGTACTTC,CASSRGGTGSYEQYF
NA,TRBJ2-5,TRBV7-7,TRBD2,TGTGCTAGCAGCTCTAGCGGGGGGTTCCAAGAGACCCAGTACTTC,CASSSSGGFQETQYF
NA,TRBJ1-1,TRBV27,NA,TGTGCCAGCAGTTTATCCAGGGCGGACACTGAAGCTTTCTTT,CASSLSRADTEAFF
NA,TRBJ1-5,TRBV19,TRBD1,TGTGCCAGTAGCCGACAGGGCGTGGGCAATCAGCCCCAGCATTTT,CASSRQGVGNQPQHF
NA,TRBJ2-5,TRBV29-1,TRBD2,TGCAGTTATCCGGGACTAGCGGGGCAAGAGACCCAGTACTTC,CSYPGLAGQETQYF
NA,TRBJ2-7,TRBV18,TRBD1,TGTGCCAGCTCACCCCTAGGGACAGGGGGCTCCTACGAGCAGTACTTC,CASSPLGTGGSYEQYF
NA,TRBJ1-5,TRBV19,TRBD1,TGTGCCAGTAGTATCGGGACAGGGTTCCAGCCCCAGCATTTT,CASSIGTGFQPQHF
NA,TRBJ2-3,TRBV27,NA,TGTGCCAGCAATCTCAGGGGCCGGACGGGTTCTGGCGATACGCAGTATTTT,CASNLRGRTGSGDTQYF
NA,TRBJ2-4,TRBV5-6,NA,TGTGCCAGCAGCTTTCCCTCAGCCAAAAACATTCAGTACTTC,CASSFPSAKNIQYF
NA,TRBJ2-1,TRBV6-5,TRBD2,TGTGCCAGCAGACAACTAGCGGGGGCCCCCGGTGAGCAGTTCTTC,CASRQLAGAPGEQFF
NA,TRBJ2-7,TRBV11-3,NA,TGTGCCAGCAGCTTAGGGGCAGAAAGGGAGCAGTACTTC,CASSLGAEREQYF